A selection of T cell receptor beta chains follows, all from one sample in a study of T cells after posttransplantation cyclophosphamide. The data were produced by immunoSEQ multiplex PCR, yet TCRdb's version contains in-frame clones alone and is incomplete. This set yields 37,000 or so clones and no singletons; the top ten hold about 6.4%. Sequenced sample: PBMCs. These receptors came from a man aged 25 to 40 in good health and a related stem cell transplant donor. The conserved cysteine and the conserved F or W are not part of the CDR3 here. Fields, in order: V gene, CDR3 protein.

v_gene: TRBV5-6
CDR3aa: ASSLRTGLGQPQH

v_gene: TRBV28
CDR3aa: AAGVNTGELF

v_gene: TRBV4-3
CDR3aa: ASSQESFFYEQY

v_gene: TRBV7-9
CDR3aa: ASSQKAGENLVAKNIQY

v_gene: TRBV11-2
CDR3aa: ASRLRGYANMNTEAF

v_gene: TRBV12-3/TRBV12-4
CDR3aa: ASRRDRADEQF

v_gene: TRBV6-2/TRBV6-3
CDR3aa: ASTQGGRISDYGYT

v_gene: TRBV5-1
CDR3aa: ASSFLQGASKGYT

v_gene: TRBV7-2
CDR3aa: ASSLVPGTYEQY

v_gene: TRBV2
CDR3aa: ASSSTGGGDTQY

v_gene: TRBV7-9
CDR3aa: ASSPRRGSETQY

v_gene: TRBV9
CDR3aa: ASSVEQASYEQY

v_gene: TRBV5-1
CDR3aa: ASSPMGGQTSSTDTQY

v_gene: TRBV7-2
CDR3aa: ASSHRDRFNEQF

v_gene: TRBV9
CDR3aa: ASSVALGGGEAF

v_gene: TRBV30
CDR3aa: AWRGGYRPYNSPLH

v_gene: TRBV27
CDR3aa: ASSLGGGGDSYNEQF

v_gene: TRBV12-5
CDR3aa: ASGLGSVSTDTQY

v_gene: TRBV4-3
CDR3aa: ASSHRHRDRGLSEQY

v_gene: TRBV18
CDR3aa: ASSSGGTISYEQY

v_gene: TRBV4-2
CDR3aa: ASSQGLGQSQYEQY

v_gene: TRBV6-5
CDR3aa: ASRLATTYNEQF